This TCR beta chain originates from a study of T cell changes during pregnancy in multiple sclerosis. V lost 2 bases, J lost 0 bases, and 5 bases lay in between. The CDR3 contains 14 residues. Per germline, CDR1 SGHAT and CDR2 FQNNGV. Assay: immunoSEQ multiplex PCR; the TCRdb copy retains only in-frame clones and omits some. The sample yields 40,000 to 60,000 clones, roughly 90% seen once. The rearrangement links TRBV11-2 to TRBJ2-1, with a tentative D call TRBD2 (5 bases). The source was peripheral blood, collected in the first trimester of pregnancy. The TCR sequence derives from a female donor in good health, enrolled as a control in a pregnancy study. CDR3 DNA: TGTGCCAGCAGCTTAACTAGCTCCTACAATGAGCAGTTCTTC. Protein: CASSLTSSYNEQFF.